The rows below give T cell receptor beta chains drawn from one sample of a study of blood T cells in healthy people across ages. TCRdb re-called the 5' RACE reads with MiXCR, one entry per CDR3 protein. The sample records over a million distinct CDR3 sequences, roughly 45% being singletons. Material for sequencing was blood. Every receptor here comes from a woman between 18 and 29 years old in good health. Both conserved end residues are part of each CDR3. The order of the fields is J gene, V gene, clone size, D gene, CDR3 protein, CDR3 DNA. The D gene is left open where the match is weak. Clone size is shown for a subset of rows, as once, few, many or a class of expanded clone.

TRBJ1-5 TRBV3-1 - - CASSQASSNQPQHF TGTGCCAGCAGCCAAGCTTCGAGCAATCAGCCCCAGCATTTT
TRBJ2-3 TRBV29-1 - TRBD2 CSVRGTSGTLITDTQYF TGCAGCGTTCGCGGGACTAGCGGGACCCTTATCACAGATACGCAGTATTTT
TRBJ2-7 TRBV6-1 - TRBD2 CASSEEGGTSGSATYEQYF TGTGCCAGCAGTGAAGAAGGAGGGACTAGCGGGAGTGCTACCTACGAGCAGTACTTC
TRBJ2-7 TRBV7-2 - - CASSYDTVGEQYF TGTGCCAGCAGCTACGACACGGTGGGGGAGCAGTACTTC
TRBJ2-1 TRBV5-1 - - CASRKAASTTNEQFF TGCGCCAGCAGGAAGGCGGCTAGCACCACAAATGAGCAGTTCTTC
TRBJ2-5 TRBV14 - TRBD2 CASSPWTSLAVETQYF TGTGCCAGCAGCCCGTGGACTAGCTTGGCGGTCGAGACCCAGTACTTC
TRBJ2-1 TRBV24-1 - TRBD1 CATRGQGDNEQFF TGTGCCACCAGGGGACAGGGTGACAATGAGCAGTTCTTC
TRBJ1-1 TRBV6-2/TRBV6-3 - TRBD1 CASSYGTGAEAFF TGTGCCAGCAGTTACGGGACAGGGGCTGAAGCTTTCTTT
TRBJ2-1 TRBV7-8 - TRBD2 CASSLTLLAGGDEQFF TGTGCCAGCAGCTTAACGTTGCTAGCGGGGGGGGATGAGCAGTTCTTC
TRBJ1-2 TRBV6-5 - - CDSSTGLGVDYTF TGTGACAGCAGTACAGGTCTCGGCGTTGACTACACCTTC
TRBJ2-5 TRBV20-1 once - CSAREGISWETQYF TGCAGTGCTAGGGAGGGGATATCCTGGGAGACCCAGTACTTC
TRBJ2-5 TRBV4-1 few - CASSQALGTQYF TGCGCCAGCAGCCAGGCCCTTGGGACCCAGTACTTC
TRBJ2-4 TRBV2 few - CARGEQGLAKNIQYF TGTGCCAGGGGGGAACAGGGACTAGCCAAAAACATTCAGTACTTC
TRBJ2-3 TRBV10-3 - - CAISPGLTTDTQYF TGTGCCATCAGCCCAGGACTTACCACAGATACGCAGTATTTT
TRBJ2-1 TRBV2 - - CASRFGSEQFF TGTGCCAGCAGGTTCGGGAGTGAGCAGTTCTTC
TRBJ2-5 TRBV12-3/TRBV12-4 - TRBD1 CASSTTGGDETQYF TGTGCCAGCAGTACCACAGGGGGAGATGAGACCCAGTACTTC
TRBJ1-2 TRBV7-9 - - CASSLEGAGYTF TGTGCCAGCAGCTTAGAAGGGGCCGGCTACACCTTC
TRBJ1-4 TRBV10-3 - - CAIREGNEKLFF TGTGCAATACGGGAGGGTAATGAAAAACTGTTTTTT
TRBJ1-4 TRBV2 - - CASRRTDHNEKLFF TGTGCCAGCAGGCGGACGGATCACAACGAAAAACTGTTTTTT
TRBJ2-4 TRBV5-1 few - CASSSGDIQYF TGCGCCAGCAGCTCGGGTGACATTCAGTACTTC
TRBJ2-7 TRBV10-1 - - CASSDPSGGLTYEQYF TGCGCCAGCAGTGACCCGAGTGGGGGGCTCACCTACGAGCAGTACTTC
TRBJ2-3 TRBV10-2 - - CASSDLGLRGDTQYF TGCGCCAGCAGTGACCTCGGGCTGCGAGGGGATACGCAGTATTTT
TRBJ1-5 TRBV10-3 - - CAIRGGESNQPQHF TGTGCCATCAGGGGCGGAGAAAGCAATCAGCCCCAGCATTTT
TRBJ2-3 TRBV29-1 - - CSVDVSGATDTQYF TGCAGCGTTGATGTTAGCGGAGCCACAGATACGCAGTATTTT
TRBJ1-1 TRBV20-1 - - CSARQGSETEAFF TGCAGTGCTAGACAGGGATCTGAAACTGAAGCTTTCTTT
TRBJ1-2 TRBV20-1 - - CSARDGDGTGYTF TGCAGTGCTAGAGATGGGGACGGCACTGGCTACACCTTC
TRBJ2-5 TRBV5-1 - TRBD2 CASSLALAGRGETQYF TGCGCCAGCAGCTTGGCACTAGCGGGTCGGGGGGAGACCCAGTACTTC
TRBJ2-7 TRBV4-1 - - CASSQDPPGVGYEQYF TGCGCCAGCAGCCAAGATCCCCCGGGGGTGGGGTACGAGCAGTACTTC
TRBJ1-6 TRBV12-3/TRBV12-4 few TRBD1 CASNLDRLNSPLHF TGTGCCAGCAACTTGGACAGGCTGAATTCACCCCTCCACTTT
TRBJ1-2 TRBV20-1 few - CSANKDYGYTF TGCAGTGCTAATAAGGACTATGGCTACACCTTC
TRBJ2-3 TRBV2 - - CASSEKGQLSTDTQYF TGTGCCAGCAGTGAAAAAGGACAGCTGAGCACAGATACGCAGTATTTT
TRBJ2-1 TRBV5-6 - TRBD2 CASSLPLAGVANEQFF TGTGCCAGCAGCTTGCCCCTAGCGGGAGTTGCCAATGAGCAGTTCTTC
TRBJ2-1 TRBV25-1 few - CASSLSGTEQFF TGTGCCAGCTCTCTTTCTGGGACAGAGCAGTTCTTC
TRBJ2-5 TRBV6-5 - - CASSWRSLDLETQYF TGTGCCAGCAGTTGGCGTAGTTTGGATCTGGAGACCCAGTACTTC
TRBJ2-3 TRBV12-3/TRBV12-4 - TRBD2 CASRGRAGGPTGTQYF TGTGCCAGCAGGGGACGAGCGGGAGGGCCGACAGGTACGCAGTATTTT
TRBJ2-1 TRBV20-1 - - CSAATPRDNEQFF TGCAGTGCGGCAACCCCGAGGGACAATGAGCAGTTCTTC
TRBJ2-1 TRBV5-1 few TRBD2 CASSFYSGGALDINEQFF TGCGCCAGCAGCTTTTATAGCGGGGGGGCCTTAGACATCAATGAGCAGTTCTTC
TRBJ1-3 TRBV14 few TRBD1 CASRKQGAGNTIYF TGTGCCAGCAGAAAACAGGGGGCTGGAAACACCATATATTTT
TRBJ2-7 TRBV13 few - CASTLLAGTYNEQYF TGTGCCAGCACTCTCCTTGCCGGGACTTACAATGAGCAGTACTTC
TRBJ2-2 TRBV28 few - CASSLGVNTGELFF TGTGCCAGCAGTTTAGGTGTGAACACCGGGGAGCTGTTTTTT
TRBJ1-1 TRBV4-1 - - CASSQFWGAYTEAFF TGCGCCAGCAGCCAATTCTGGGGGGCGTACACTGAAGCTTTCTTT
TRBJ1-1 TRBV29-1 once - CSVTGTEAFF TGCAGCGTTACTGGCACTGAAGCTTTCTTT
TRBJ2-7 TRBV27 - TRBD1 CASSLRGLGYEQYF TGTGCCAGCAGTTTAAGGGGGCTAGGATACGAGCAGTACTTC